Below are 8 T cell receptor beta chains sequenced from a single sample in a study of cytomegalovirus exposure and HLA in healthy donors. Use of 60 Vbeta and 13 Jbeta primers characterized the PCR. TCRdb's table, derived via immunoSEQ multiplex PCR, lists solely in-frame clones and lacks some. The table shows 80,000 to 95,000 clones, with 60% to 80% occurring only once. The source material was PBMCs. These receptors came from a woman in her thirties in good health and CMV-seronegative.

The V call is TRBV28, the J call TRBJ2-3; 7 nucleotides match TRBD1. Germline assignment: CDR1 MDHEN and CDR2 SYDVKM. With V trimmed by 6 bases and J by 4 bases, 4 bases remained unmatched. This CDR3 has 13 residues. Written as DNA, the CDR3 is TGTGCCAGCAGCCTGACAGGGCCAGATACGCAGTATTTT. This translates into CASSLTGPDTQYF.

This chain links TRBV7-7 with TRBJ2-5; TRBD2 agrees at 8 bases. With V trimmed by 1 base and J by 0 bases, 1 base remained unmatched. The CDR3 is made up of 15 amino acids. Germline CDR1 is SSHAT and CDR2 is FNYEAQ (reference sequence). The CDR3 region has the DNA TGTGCCAGCAGCTTAGTCGGGGGGGACCAAGAGACCCAGTACTTC. Its translation is CASSLVGGDQETQYF.

The gene calls are TRBV10-3 and TRBJ2-7; 9 bases align to TRBD1. Germline loops: CDR1 ENHRY, CDR2 SYGVKD. The J segment lost 3 bases and the V segment lost 3 bases, leaving 6 bases of the junction unmatched. The CDR3 is 15 amino acids. The CDR3 region has the DNA TGTGCCATCAGTGACCTCACAGGGGGCTTCTACGAGCAGTACTTC. This sequence encodes CAISDLTGGFYEQYF.

The chain joins TRBV10-3 to TRBJ2-6; D is undetermined. Trimming removed 4 bases from V and 2 bases from J, with 12 bases in between. The CDR3 is 16 amino acids. Germline V gives CDR1 ENHRY, CDR2 SYGVKD. The CDR3 region has the DNA TGTGCCATCAGTGCCCTCATGACAACTGGGGCCAACGTCCTGACTTTC. Its protein product is CAISALMTTGANVLTF.

The chain couples TRBV6-1 to TRBJ1-4; no definite D call. CDR1 and CDR2 from the germline V gene are MNHNS and SASEGT. CDR3 size: 16 residues. V lost 3 bases and J lost 0, with 11 bases in between. In DNA form, the CDR3 reads TGTGCCAGCAGTGAGCCTCGCGGGGCAACTAATGAAAAACTGTTTTTT. It specifies CASSEPRGATNEKLFF.

V is TRBV14 and J is TRBJ2-7; D may be TRBD2 (5 bases). The germline V gene has CDR1 SGHDN and CDR2 FVKESK. This CDR3 contains 14 residues. V lost 0 bases to trimming and J lost 0 bases, with 6 bases between them. The CDR3 coding sequence is TGTGCCAGCAGCCAAGACGGGGTCTCCTACGAGCAGTACTTC. This encodes CASSQDGVSYEQYF.

The genes are TRBV5-6 and TRBJ2-1, with 15 bases that match TRBD2. The ends lost 4 bases at V and 0 bases at J; junction bases unmatched: 2. CDR3 length equals 17 residues. Germline assignment: CDR1 SGHDT and CDR2 YYEEEE. This CDR3 is CASSGLAGGPSYNEQFF. CDR3 DNA sequence: TGTGCCAGCAGCGGACTAGCGGGGGGGCCCTCCTACAATGAGCAGTTCTTC. Filled out from reference TRBV5-6 and TRBJ2-1, the complete variable domain reads DAGVTQSPTHLIKTRGQQVTLRCSPKSGHDTVSWYQQALGQGPQFIFQYYEEEERQRGNFPDRFSGHQFPNYSSELNVNALLLGDSALYLCASSGLAGGPSYNEQFFGPGTRLTVL.

This clone was counted a few times. V usage is TRBV4-1 and J usage is TRBJ2-7; the D gene is possibly TRBD1 (6 bases). The CDR3 covers 15 residues. Germline V CDR1 and CDR2: MGHRA, YSYEKL. The ends were cut back, 1 base at V and 2 bases at J, with 12 bases in the middle. The CDR3 region is CASSQVNRATYEQYF. CDR3 nucleotide sequence: TGCGCCAGCAGCCAAGTGAACAGGGCCACCTACGAGCAGTACTTC.